The rows below give T cell receptor beta chains drawn from one sample of a study of T cells in narcolepsy. Measured with immunoSEQ multiplex PCR; TCRdb has only the in-frame clones, and not every one. The repertoire has about 15,000 clones, roughly 85% of them found once; the top ten carry 30% to 40%. Sequences were obtained from memory (CD45RA-) CD4+ T cells from blood. These TCRs come from a human donor in good health. Each CDR3 is given with its conserved first and last residue. A D gene is named only where the DNA matches it firmly. Where a row states a size, it is once, few, many or the class of an expanded clone; other rows omit it.

d_gene | abundance | j_gene | len | v_gene | CDR3nt | CDR3aa
- | - | TRBJ2-7 | 13 | TRBV5-1 | TGCGCCAGCAGCTCCGGGTTTTACTACGAGCAGTACTTC | CASSSGFYYEQYF
- | - | TRBJ1-6 | 15 | TRBV2 | TGTGCCAGCAGTGAAGGGCAGACCATCGGGTCACCCCTCCACTTT | CASSEGQTIGSPLHF
- | - | TRBJ2-3 | 14 | TRBV5-8 | TGTGCCAGCAGCACGGCGGGGAACACAGATACGCAGTATTTT | CASSTAGNTDTQYF
- | - | TRBJ1-1 | 16 | TRBV30 | TGTGCCTGGAGTGTACGTCATGGCAGTGTGAACACTGAAGCTTTCTTT | CAWSVRHGSVNTEAFF
- | - | TRBJ2-5 | 16 | TRBV27 | TGTGCCAGCAGTACGACGGTGGGGGCTAATTTAGGGACCCAGTACTTC | CASSTTVGANLGTQYF
- | - | TRBJ2-5 | 13 | TRBV15 | TGTGCCACCAGCAGAGATGTCGCAGAGACCCAGTACTTC | CATSRDVAETQYF
- | - | TRBJ2-3 | 17 | TRBV30 | TGTGCCTGGAGCGTTCCCACTCCGAGGGTACCCACAGATACGCAGTATTTT | CAWSVPTPRVPTDTQYF
TRBD1 | - | TRBJ1-6 | 15 | TRBV30 | TGTGCCTGCCGACCCGGGACAGGGAGGAATTCACCCCTCCACTTT | CACRPGTGRNSPLHF
- | - | TRBJ1-2 | 18 | TRBV6-1 | TGTGCCAGCAGTGAAGCAGGGGGGGCTAGATACAACTACTATGGCTACACCTTC | CASSEAGGARYNYYGYTF
- | - | TRBJ2-5 | 17 | TRBV7-9 | TGTGCCAGCAGCTTAGCACGCTTGGTCGGTGGGGGAGAGACCCAGTACTTC | CASSLARLVGGGETQYF
TRBD2 | - | TRBJ2-5 | 17 | TRBV6-1 | TGTGCCAGCAGTGAGGGTCCAACGGGAGGCCCTCGGGGGGCCCAGTACTTC | CASSEGPTGGPRGAQYF
- | - | TRBJ2-1 | 15 | TRBV7-2 | TGTGCCAGCAGCTTAGGGCTTTGGGGGGCCGGTGAGCAGTTCTTC | CASSLGLWGAGEQFF
TRBD2 | few | TRBJ2-2 | 15 | TRBV11-3 | TGTGCCAGCAGCTTAGGGGGAGGGGCTGCCGGGGAGCTGTTTTTT | CASSLGGGAAGELFF
- | - | TRBJ1-2 | 13 | TRBV30 | TGTGCCTGGAGTTCGGACGGGAACTATGGCTACACCTTC | CAWSSDGNYGYTF
- | - | TRBJ2-7 | 15 | TRBV6-6 | TGTGCCAGCAGTTACTCTTGGGAGATACCCTACGAGCAGTACTTC | CASSYSWEIPYEQYF
- | - | TRBJ1-5 | 15 | TRBV5-1 | TGCGCCAGCAGCTTGGGGGGGCGAGGGAATCAGCCCCAGCATTTT | CASSLGGRGNQPQHF
TRBD2 | - | TRBJ2-3 | 15 | TRBV5-8 | TGTGCCAGCAGCTTGGGACTAGCGGGGACAGATACGCAGTATTTT | CASSLGLAGTDTQYF
- | - | TRBJ1-5 | 14 | TRBV19 | TGTGCCAGTAGTATAGGGGGCCTACATCAGCCCCAGCATTTT | CASSIGGLHQPQHF
- | - | TRBJ2-4 | 13 | TRBV28 | TGTGCCAGCAGTTTTCAACCTCTAGAGGGAGAGTACTTC | CASSFQPLEGEYF
- | few | TRBJ1-3 | 12 | TRBV6-6 | TGTGCCACCTATGGGTCTGGAAACACCATATATTTT | CATYGSGNTIYF
- | - | TRBJ1-2 | 14 | TRBV4-3 | TGCGCCAGCAGCCCAGGACCGACATCGTATGGCTACACCTTC | CASSPGPTSYGYTF
TRBD1 | - | TRBJ1-5 | 14 | TRBV2 | TGTGCCAGCAGTGAAGGACAGGGAATTCAGCCCCAGCATTTT | CASSEGQGIQPQHF
TRBD2 | - | TRBJ2-7 | 14 | TRBV6-5 | TGTGCCAGCAAAAGGCCGGGAGGGGTCTACGAGCAGTACTTC | CASKRPGGVYEQYF
TRBD1 | - | TRBJ1-2 | 14 | TRBV30 | TGTGCCTGCACCCCCGGGACAGCTAACTATGGCTACACCTTC | CACTPGTANYGYTF
- | - | TRBJ2-3 | 11 | TRBV6-1 | TGTGCCAGCAGGAACGCAGATACGCAGTATTTT | CASRNADTQYF
TRBD1 | - | TRBJ2-3 | 14 | TRBV28 | TGTGCCAGCAGTTTACGACAGGGGGCAGATACGCAGTATTTT | CASSLRQGADTQYF
TRBD2 | once | TRBJ2-7 | 16 | TRBV7-9 | TGTGCCAGCAGCTTAGGGGGGACTAGCGGGCCCTACGAGCAGTACTTC | CASSLGGTSGPYEQYF
- | - | TRBJ1-2 | 14 | TRBV5-1 | TGCGCCAGCAGCTTGGAGGAAGGGCTGGGAGGCTACACCTTC | CASSLEEGLGGYTF
- | - | TRBJ1-2 | 13 | TRBV19 | TGTGCCAGTAGTATTGGCGGTCTATGGGGCTACACCTTC | CASSIGGLWGYTF
- | - | TRBJ2-1 | 12 | TRBV7-9 | TGTGCCAGCAGCTTCTACGAGGGTGAGCAGTTCTTC | CASSFYEGEQFF
- | - | TRBJ1-6 | 14 | TRBV9 | TGTGCCAGCAGCGCTCAGGGTAAAAATTCACCCCTCCACTTT | CASSAQGKNSPLHF
TRBD1 | - | TRBJ1-1 | 17 | TRBV5-6 | TGTGCCAGCAGCCAGTTGGGCCCCGGGACAGGGGACGCTGAAGCTTTCTTT | CASSQLGPGTGDAEAFF
TRBD2 | - | TRBJ2-3 | 15 | TRBV6-4 | TGTGCCAGCAGTGGGACTAGCGGGGGGGCAGATACGCAGTATTTT | CASSGTSGGADTQYF
- | - | TRBJ2-3 | 16 | TRBV2 | TGTGCCAGCAGTGAAGCGCAGGGGTGGTGGACAGATACGCAGTATTTT | CASSEAQGWWTDTQYF
TRBD1 | - | TRBJ1-2 | 15 | TRBV9 | TGTGCCAGCAGCCCCCGGGACAGGGGCTCGGTAGGCTACACCTTC | CASSPRDRGSVGYTF
- | - | TRBJ2-2 | 13 | TRBV5-1 | TGCGCCAGCAGGGAGGGAAACACCGGGGAGCTGTTTTTT | CASREGNTGELFF
- | once | TRBJ1-3 | 14 | TRBV6-6 | TGTGCCAGCAGTACGGGTAGCTCTGGAAACACCATATATTTT | CASSTGSSGNTIYF
- | - | TRBJ1-4 | 15 | TRBV6-1 | TGTGCCAGCACCCGAGAGGGAACAACTAATGAAAAACTGTTTTTT | CASTREGTTNEKLFF
- | once | TRBJ1-5 | 16 | TRBV6-5 | TGTGCCAGCAGTTGGATCCGGACCGGTAGCAATCAGCCCCAGCATTTT | CASSWIRTGSNQPQHF
TRBD1 | - | TRBJ1-3 | 14 | TRBV5-4 | TGTGCCAGCAGCTTCGACAGGGAGCGAAACACCATATATTTT | CASSFDRERNTIYF
- | - | TRBJ1-3 | 13 | TRBV6-1 | TGTGCCAGCAGTGCCAACTCTGGAAACACCATATATTTT | CASSANSGNTIYF
- | once | TRBJ1-1 | 14 | TRBV6-4 | TGTGCCAGCAGTGACGCCTGGGGCTCCTCGTTGGCTTTCTTT | CASSDAWGSSLAFF